A single sample gave rise to the 30 T cell receptor beta chains below, sequenced in a study of identical twins (dated by TCRdb to the mid-2010s). To prepare the library, 5' RACE was applied. For sequencing, an Illumina HiSeq 2000 was employed. TCRdb reprocessed the public reads (quality trimming at Q25 with fastp, clone calling with MiXCR) and kept in-frame beta chains. One record per CDR3 amino acid sequence lists the most common genes and DNA. Within this sample are about 810,000 distinct CDR3 sequences, with around 12% of them counted one time only. The ten largest clones add up to roughly 1.6% of the sample. This same sample was also part of a study on yellow fever vaccine responses in identical twins.

Sequencing input: PBMCs. These receptors were taken from a woman younger than 35 in good health.

This clonotype was seen more than once but under ten times. The V call is TRBV7-8, the J call TRBJ1-2; D call uncertain. V lost 5 bases to trimming and J lost 1 base, with 8 bases between them. The CDR3 length is 13 residues. The V gene's germline CDR1 is SGHVS and CDR2 FQNEAQ. CDR3 in amino acids: CASSKTVNYGYTF. DNA for the CDR3: TGTGCCAGCAGCAAGACGGTTAACTATGGCTACACCTTC.

This clonotype was found a few times. The genes are TRBV12-3 or TRBV12-4 and TRBJ2-5, with 9 bases lining up with TRBD1. Unmatched junction bases numbered 6, after V lost 5 bases and J lost 2 bases. This CDR3 contains 15 residues. CDR3 in DNA: TGTGCCAGCAGTCAGACAGGGGGGTGGCAAGAGACCCAGTACTTC. This gives the protein CASSQTGGWQETQYF.

This clonotype was counted ten times or more. This sequence joins TRBV12-3 or TRBV12-4 and TRBJ2-3; 9 bases match TRBD2. This CDR3 is built from 15 residues. The J segment lost 5 bases and the V segment lost 8 bases, leaving 11 bases of the junction unmatched. The CDR3 DNA is TGTGCCAGCTGGGTGGCGGGGGGGAACAAAGATACGCAGTATTTT. Translated: CASWVAGGNKDTQYF.

The rearrangement joins TRBV20-1 to TRBJ1-5; D not certain. Germline lookup yields CDR1 DFQATT and CDR2 SNEGSKA (reference sequence). There are 16 residues in the CDR3. Trimming cost V 0 bases and J 2 bases, with 14 bases left between them. For the CDR3, the DNA is TGCAGTGCTAGAGATAGAGAAGGGTGGGGCAATCAGCCCCAGCATTTT. Translation: CSARDREGWGNQPQHF.

The sample holds many counts of this clonotype. The rearrangement uses TRBV10-3 and TRBJ2-2, with 7 bases identical to TRBD2. Germline loops: CDR1 ENHRY, CDR2 SYGVKD. V trimming: 8 bases; J trimming: 1 base; junction bases outside the gene matches: 10. The CDR3 has 16 amino acids. CDR3 coding DNA: TGTGCCATCGGGGGACCTAGCGGAGGGAACACCGGGGAGCTGTTTTTT. Translation: CAIGGPSGGNTGELFF.

The chain has TRBV18 and TRBJ2-7; possibly TRBD2 for D (7 bases). Germline-derived CDR1 and CDR2 are KGHSH and LQKENI. CDR3 length: 20 residues. V was cut by 0 bases and J by 2 bases, with 26 bases left in between. CDR3 amino acids: CASSPPYLLTGGRLTYEQYV. The CDR3 nucleotides read TGTGCCAGCTCACCACCGTACCTCCTTACGGGGGGCCGCCTAACCTACGAGCAGTACGTC.

The rearrangement uses TRBV11-2 and TRBJ1-1; D gene unclear. This CDR3 comprises 19 residues. The germline CDR1 and CDR2 sequences are SGHAT and FQNNGV. The ends were cut back, 5 bases at V and 3 bases at J, with 28 bases in the middle. CDR3 amino acids: CASSPRNWGSQKFDTEAFF. CDR3 nucleotide sequence: TGTGCCAGCAGCCCTCGAAACTGGGGATCTCAAAAGTTCGACACTGAAGCTTTCTTT.

This clonotype was observed a few times. The chain has TRBV18 and TRBJ2-5; no reliable D call. The V end lost 1 base, the J end lost 0 bases, and 9 bases lay between the germline ends. The CDR3 loop spans 15 amino acids. The germline CDR1 and CDR2 sequences are KGHSH and LQKENI. For the CDR3, the DNA is TGTGCCAGCTCACCACTAGGAAGCGACCAAGAGACCCAGTACTTC. It yields the protein CASSPLGSDQETQYF.

The table lists this clonotype with a few counts. The chain recombines TRBV28 with TRBJ2-2, with a tentative D call TRBD1 (5 bases). Germline V gives CDR1 MDHEN, CDR2 SYDVKM. This CDR3 has 15 residues. V lost 7 bases and J lost 0, with 12 bases in between. The CDR3 sequence: CASKAWTPNTGELFF. For the CDR3, the DNA is TGTGCCAGCAAAGCTTGGACACCGAACACCGGGGAGCTGTTTTTT.

This chain connects TRBV5-6 to TRBJ2-7; TRBD1 matches 9 bases. Germline CDR1 reads SGHDT; CDR2 reads YYEEEE. J gave up 5 bases and V 4 bases, and 13 bases lay outside the gene matches. The CDR3 is 16 residues long. In DNA form, the CDR3 reads TGTGCCAGCAGCCCCCTGACAGGGGGGTTGTTTGACGAGCAGTACGTC. This sequence encodes CASSPLTGGLFDEQYV.

The gene calls are TRBV29-1 and TRBJ2-7; 8 nucleotides agree with TRBD2. Per germline, CDR1 SQVTM and CDR2 ANQGSEA. The CDR3 contains 13 residues. J gave up 12 bases and V 7 bases, and 17 bases lay outside the gene matches. The CDR3 sequence: CSAGFPDSGSTYF. CDR3 coding DNA: TGCAGCGCCGGTTTTCCCGACAGCGGGAGTACGTACTTC.

This sequence joins TRBV4-1 and TRBJ2-1; 13 bases align to TRBD2. Germline values: CDR1 MGHRA, CDR2 YSYEKL. CDR3 length: 17 amino acids. V lost 3 bases and J lost 8; bases outside the gene matches: 10. CDR3 sequence (DNA): TGCGCCAGCAGCCACCGGACTAGCGGGAGCCTCGGGGATGAGCAGTTCTTC. This codes for CASSHRTSGSLGDEQFF.

This clonotype was recorded at least ten times. The chain links TRBV29-1 to TRBJ1-2; a possible D gene is TRBD1 (6 bases). CDR1 is SQVTM and CDR2 is ANQGSEA in the germline V gene. This CDR3 is built from 13 residues. Trimming shortened V by 3 bases and J by 3 bases, and 11 bases separated the two germline ends. CDR3 nucleotide sequence: TGCAGCGTTGATCTGGACAGCCACTATGGCTACACCTTC. Translation: CSVDLDSHYGYTF.

The V call is TRBV5-1, the J call TRBJ2-5, with D possibly called TRBD1 or TRBD2 (5 bases each). Trimming removed 3 bases from V and 2 bases from J, with 14 bases in between. This CDR3 comprises 15 residues. Germline V lookup: CDR1 SGHRS, CDR2 YFSETQ. The CDR3 protein is CASSSRGPRQETQYF. The CDR3 nucleotides are TGCGCCAGCAGCTCGAGGGGTCCCCGTCAAGAGACCCAGTACTTC.

The chain couples TRBV5-5 to TRBJ1-3; 11 bases are a match to TRBD1. The V segment lost 3 bases and the J segment 1 base; nucleotides outside the gene matches: 6. Germline assignment: CDR1 SGHKS and CDR2 YYEKEE (reference sequence). The CDR3 is made up of 17 amino acids. In DNA, the CDR3 is TGTGCCAGCAGCTCGTGGACAGGGGGCGGATCTGGAAACACCATATATTTT. Its protein is CASSSWTGGGSGNTIYF.

This clonotype appeared many times. The V call is TRBV6-2 or TRBV6-3, the J call TRBJ2-1, with 10 bases fitting TRBD2. Trimming removed 6 bases from V and 5 bases from J; junction bases left unmatched: 10. This CDR3 comprises 16 residues. CDR1 and CDR2 (germline): MNHEY, SVGEGT. CDR3 residues: CASRPTLLAGNNEQFF. Here the CDR3 DNA reads TGTGCCAGCAGACCAACCTTACTAGCGGGAAACAATGAGCAGTTCTTC.

V usage is TRBV3-1 and J usage is TRBJ2-5; the D gene could be TRBD1 or TRBD2 (5 bases each). The CDR3 runs to 20 residues. Germline CDR1 is LGHDT and CDR2 is YNNKEL (reference sequence). The ends were cut back, 0 bases at V and 1 base at J, with 24 bases in the middle. Here the CDR3 DNA reads TGTGCCAGCAGCCAAGATCCGGGACCACCTCGTAGGCGCTCCCAAGAGACCCAGTACTTC. It encodes CASSQDPGPPRRRSQETQYF.

V usage is TRBV3-1 and J usage is TRBJ2-5; TRBD2 matches at 10 bases. This CDR3 comprises 16 residues. Unmatched junction bases numbered 3, after V lost 2 bases and J lost 0 bases. The germline CDR1 and CDR2 sequences are LGHDT and YNNKEL (reference sequence). The CDR3 loop reads CASSQLAGANQETQYF. CDR3 DNA: TGTGCCAGCAGCCAACTAGCGGGAGCGAACCAAGAGACCCAGTACTTC.

This clonotype occurred many times. This chain connects TRBV5-1 to TRBJ1-5; TRBD1 matches 8 bases. Germline assignment: CDR1 SGHRS and CDR2 YFSETQ. CDR3 length: 15 residues. V was pared by 0 bases and J by 4 bases, with 3 bases of the junction left unmatched. Written as DNA, the CDR3 is TGCGCCAGCAGCTTGGGGACAGGGACTAATCAGCCCCAGCATTTT. It codes for CASSLGTGTNQPQHF.

This clonotype appeared many times. This sequence joins TRBV2 and TRBJ2-3; weak D call: TRBD2 (6 bases). Trimming left V 7 bases short and J 0 bases short, with 17 bases between. The CDR3 is 16 residues long. Germline V gene data show CDR1 as SNHLY and CDR2 as FYNNEI. This chain's CDR3 is CASIRGLAPSTDTQYF. Written as DNA, the CDR3 is TGTGCCAGCATAAGGGGCCTAGCGCCCAGCACAGATACGCAGTATTTT.

CDR3: CASSFNREQPQHF. CDR3 nucleotide sequence: TGTGCCAGCAGTTTTAACCGGGAGCAGCCCCAGCATTTT. This rearrangement joins TRBV6-5 to TRBJ1-5; unclear D gene. Germline CDR1 MNHEY, CDR2 SVGAGI. V lost 4 bases to trimming and J lost 7 bases, with 11 bases between them. This CDR3 region has 13 residues.

The V gene is TRBV6-1, the J gene TRBJ2-7, with a weak D call TRBD1 (5 bases). Per the germline V gene, CDR1 is MNHNS and CDR2 is SASEGT. CDR3 length equals 15 residues. V lost 5 bases and J 0 bases, leaving 14 bases between the germline ends. The CDR3 is CASSPDTMGSYEQYV. For the CDR3, the DNA is TGTGCCAGCAGTCCGGACACGATGGGCTCCTACGAGCAGTACGTC.

This clonotype was seen a few times. The rearrangement uses TRBV15 and TRBJ1-1; TRBD1 is a possible D gene (5 bases). This CDR3 region has 12 residues. Per the germline V gene, CDR1 is LNHNV and CDR2 is YYDKDF (reference sequence). Between the trimmed V and J ends, which lost 5 bases and 6 bases, there was a span of 10 bases. CDR3 bases: TGTGCCACCAGCGGGACCCAGCCTGAAGCTTTCTTT. Translating gives CATSGTQPEAFF.

This clonotype was recorded at least ten times. The chain joins TRBV2 to TRBJ1-2, with D perhaps matching TRBD1 (5 bases). The CDR3 extends over 18 amino acids. The germline CDR1 and CDR2 sequences are SNHLY and FYNNEI. V shed 1 base and J shed 6 bases, with 24 bases lying between them. CDR3 sequence: CASSEDLFQVGTTNGYTF. The CDR3 DNA is TGTGCCAGCAGTGAAGATCTTTTCCAAGTAGGGACTACTAATGGCTACACCTTC.

This chain connects TRBV10-3 to TRBJ1-2; no definite D call. The CDR3 is 14 residues long. Per the germline V gene, CDR1 is ENHRY and CDR2 is SYGVKD. V was clipped by 0 bases and J by 7 bases, with 12 bases between them. The CDR3 DNA sequence: TGTGCCATCAGTGAGTCCAACCCTTCAAGTGGCTACACCTTC. Protein product: CAISESNPSSGYTF.

There are many counts of this clonotype. The rearrangement joins TRBV20-1 to TRBJ2-3; TRBD2 might be the D (5 bases). Germline V gene lookup returns CDR1 DFQATT and CDR2 SNEGSKA (reference sequence). The CDR3 sequence is 15 residues long. Trimming removed 6 bases at V and 0 bases at J, with 16 bases between. CDR3 nucleotide sequence: TGCAGTGCCAGAATCGGGGTCTCTAGCACAGATACGCAGTATTTT. Translated: CSARIGVSSTDTQYF.

The rearrangement uses TRBV12-3 or TRBV12-4 and TRBJ2-1; TRBD2 matches at 11 bases. The V segment lost 3 bases and the J segment 8 bases; nucleotides outside the gene matches: 3. CDR3 size: 14 residues. The CDR3 loop reads CASSFGTSGHEQFF. The DNA for the CDR3 is TGTGCCAGCAGTTTTGGGACTAGCGGACATGAGCAGTTCTTC.

This rearrangement joins TRBV2 to TRBJ2-3; D is possibly TRBD2 (7 bases). The V and J ends lost 3 bases and 5 bases respectively, with 9 bases between them. This CDR3 comprises 13 residues. The V gene's germline CDR1 is SNHLY and CDR2 FYNNEI. CDR3 region: CASSDGGQDTQYF. In nucleotides, the CDR3 is TGTGCCAGCAGTGACGGGGGGCAAGATACGCAGTATTTT. Complete variable domain (other parts from reference TRBV2 and TRBJ2-3): EPEVTQTPSHQVTQMGQEVILRCVPISNHLYFYWYRQILGQKVEFLVSFYNNEISEKSEIFDDQFSVERPDGSNFTLKIRSTKLEDSAMYFCASSDGGQDTQYFGPGTRLTVL.

This clonotype was found a few times. The chain couples TRBV20-1 to TRBJ2-1; possibly TRBD2 for D (5 bases). Trimming took 3 bases from V and 5 from J, leaving 11 bases between them. The CDR3 sequence is 13 residues long. Germline loops: CDR1 DFQATT, CDR2 SNEGSKA (reference sequence). The DNA of the CDR3 is TGCAGTGCTAGCGGGGAACTGAACAATGAGCAGTTCTTC. Protein product: CSASGELNNEQFF.

This clonotype was counted ten times or more. The chain carries TRBV10-3 and TRBJ2-1; D gene uncertain. Germline V lookup: CDR1 ENHRY, CDR2 SYGVKD. V gave up 6 bases and J gave up 5 bases, with 11 bases separating them. There are 13 residues in the CDR3. CDR3 sequence reads: CAISGVTHNEQFF. CDR3 DNA: TGTGCCATCAGCGGAGTGACCCACAATGAGCAGTTCTTC.